Below are 22 T cell receptor beta chains sequenced from a single sample in a study of blood T cell repertoires in COVID-19. The repertoire was sequenced with immunoSEQ multiplex PCR; TCRdb's copy has only in-frame clones and lacks some. The table lists around 20,000 clones, nearly 90% of them singletons. Sample: peripheral blood. Receptors were obtained from a man aged 35-49 years with active COVID-19.

This clone is a singleton in its sample. V is TRBV19 and J is TRBJ1-1; D is undetermined. Germline lookup yields CDR1 LNHDA and CDR2 SQIVND (reference sequence). The CDR3 is made up of 14 amino acids. Trimming left V 7 bases short and J 1 base short, with 13 bases between. DNA for the CDR3: TGTGCCAGTACGGTCGGCCCGGGGAACACTGAAGCTTTCTTT. It translates to CASTVGPGNTEAFF.

Only one count was recorded for this clone. The chain has TRBV7-2 and TRBJ2-3, with 8 bases matching TRBD2. V dropped 3 bases and J dropped 0; count of bases not matched to a gene: 5. Germline V gives CDR1 SGHTA, CDR2 FQGNSA. The CDR3 has 16 amino acids. As DNA, the CDR3 is TGTGCCAGCAGCTTGGTAGCGGGAAGTAGCACAGATACGCAGTATTTT. This codes for CASSLVAGSSTDTQYF.

The genes are TRBV27 and TRBJ2-5; TRBD1 matches at 7 bases. Germline CDR1 MNHEY, CDR2 SMNVEV (reference sequence). The CDR3 length is 16 residues. The V gene end was trimmed by 5 bases and the J gene end by 0 bases; junction bases not matched to a gene: 9. CDR3 bases: TGTGCCAGCAGTCCCCGACAGGGAATGTACCAAGAGACCCAGTACTTC. Translated, it gives CASSPRQGMYQETQYF.

The chain is built from TRBV10-3 and TRBJ2-3, with 7 bases that match TRBD1. The V segment lost 1 base and the J segment 1 base; nucleotides outside the gene matches: 2. The CDR3 spans 15 residues. Germline assignment: CDR1 ENHRY and CDR2 SYGVKD. CDR3 region: CAISELQGRTDTQYF. In DNA, the CDR3 is TGTGCCATCAGTGAGTTACAGGGGCGCACAGATACGCAGTATTTT.

J is TRBJ2-7 and V is TRBV7-9; no clear D. Germline CDR1 reads SEHNR; CDR2 reads FQNEAQ (reference sequence). Between the trimmed V and J ends, which lost 1 base and 6 bases, there was a span of 7 bases. The CDR3 extends over 12 amino acids. DNA of the CDR3: TGTGCCAGCAGCTTAGATACTCTCGAGCAGTACTTC. This sequence encodes CASSLDTLEQYF.

The gene calls are TRBV5-1 and TRBJ1-1, with TRBD1 matching over 10 bases. The CDR3 is 16 residues long. Looked up from germline, CDR1 is SGHRS and CDR2 is YFSETQ. The V segment lost 2 bases and the J segment 1 base; nucleotides outside the gene matches: 5. CDR3 in DNA: TGCGCCAGCAGCTTCTACCGGACAGGGGGGAACACTGAAGCTTTCTTT. Protein sequence: CASSFYRTGGNTEAFF.

This chain links TRBV10-1 with TRBJ2-2; 14 bases are shared with TRBD2. Losses at the gene ends were 6 bases for V and 6 bases for J; bases not matched to a gene: 9. The CDR3 contains 17 residues. Per germline, CDR1 WNHNN and CDR2 SYGVQD (reference sequence). This CDR3 is CASSRLAGGPKAGELFF. CDR3 coding DNA: TGCGCCAGCAGCCGACTAGCGGGAGGGCCTAAAGCCGGGGAGCTGTTTTTT.

This clone has a handful of counts. The chain employs TRBV15 and TRBJ2-7; D may be TRBD2 (5 bases). Deletions cut 6 bases from V and 5 bases from J, with 11 bases between. Germline CDR1 and CDR2: LNHNV and YYDKDF (reference sequence). The CDR3 extends over 12 amino acids. The CDR3 sequence: CATSSGSHEQYF. Here the CDR3 DNA reads TGTGCCACCAGTTCGGGGTCCCACGAGCAGTACTTC. Variable domain in full (rest from reference TRBV15 and TRBJ2-7): DAMVIQNPRYQVTQFGKPVTLSCSQTLNHNVMYWYQQKSSQAPKLLFHYYDKDFNNEADTPDNFQSRRPNTSFCFLDIRSPGLGDTAMYLCATSSGSHEQYFGPGTRLTVT.

V and J are TRBV11-2 and TRBJ2-2; possibly TRBD1 for D (5 bases). The CDR3 loop spans 14 amino acids. V gave up 7 bases and J gave up 9 bases, with 18 bases separating them. In germline, CDR1 is SGHAT, CDR2 FQNNGV. The CDR3 sequence is CASTSRGTIWELFF. DNA for the CDR3: TGTGCCAGCACCTCAAGGGGCACGATCTGGGAGCTGTTTTTT.

The rearrangement uses TRBV4-3 and TRBJ2-7, with D tentatively TRBD1 (6 bases). V lost 4 bases, J lost 0 bases, and 10 bases lay in between. The germline CDR1 and CDR2 sequences are LGHNA and YSLEER. This CDR3 is built from 14 residues. For the CDR3, the DNA is TGCGCCAGCAGCCCCTACAGGGACTCCTACGAGCAGTACTTC. Its protein product is CASSPYRDSYEQYF.

V is TRBV7-9 and J is TRBJ1-4; possibly TRBD1 for D (6 bases). V dropped 5 bases and J dropped 4 bases, with 14 bases sitting between them. Germline V gene sequence: CDR1 SEHNR, CDR2 FQNEAQ (reference sequence). The CDR3 sequence is 15 residues long. This chain's CDR3 is CASSPSDSYNEKLFF. The CDR3 nucleotides are TGTGCCAGCAGCCCATCGGACAGCTATAATGAAAAACTGTTTTTT.

The chain is built from TRBV18 and TRBJ1-6; no firm D call. This CDR3 is built from 15 residues. Germline CDR1 KGHSH, CDR2 LQKENI. With 3 bases removed from V and 10 bases from J, the gap between germline ends came to 16 bases. CDR3 region: CASSPMGPEMSPLHF. The CDR3 coding sequence is TGTGCCAGCTCACCCATGGGCCCTGAAATGTCACCCCTCCACTTT.

This clone was detected once. This chain uses TRBV6-5 with TRBJ2-5; D perhaps matches TRBD2 (5 bases). There are 14 residues in the CDR3. Trimming left V 0 bases short and J 4 bases short, with 9 bases between. Germline values: CDR1 MNHEY, CDR2 SVGAGI. CDR3: CASSYSRGSETQYF. CDR3 bases: TGTGCCAGCAGTTACTCGCGCGGGTCAGAGACCCAGTACTTC.

The chain carries TRBV5-4 and TRBJ2-2; 12 nucleotides match TRBD2. From germline, CDR1 is SGHNT and CDR2 YYREEE (reference sequence). The J segment lost 5 bases and the V segment lost 4 bases, leaving 9 bases of the junction unmatched. CDR3 length equals 17 residues. The CDR3, as DNA: TGTGCCAGCAGCCAGAGACTAGCGGGAGTTTGGACCGGGGAGCTGTTTTTT. Translating gives CASSQRLAGVWTGELFF.

The chain uses TRBV10-2 and TRBJ2-1; 7 bases agree with TRBD1. This CDR3 comprises 15 residues. V dropped 7 bases and J dropped 7; count of bases not matched to a gene: 13. Germline V gene lookup returns CDR1 WSHSY and CDR2 SAAADI. CDR3 region: CASTRGQNPFNEQFF. CDR3 DNA sequence: TGCGCCAGCACCAGGGGACAGAATCCTTTTAATGAGCAGTTCTTC.

V gene TRBV9 combines with J gene TRBJ2-7, with 9 bases matching TRBD2. Germline CDR1 SGDLS, CDR2 YYNGEE. J gave up 3 bases and V 0 bases, and 7 bases lay outside the gene matches. CDR3 length: 16 amino acids. The CDR3 DNA follows: TGTGCCAGCAGCGTAGGGGGAGCGGGGGGCTACTACGAGCAGTACTTC. This translates into CASSVGGAGGYYEQYF. Variable domain in full (rest from reference TRBV9 and TRBJ2-7): DSGVTQTPKHLITATGQRVTLRCSPRSGDLSVYWYQQSLDQGLQFLIQYYNGEERAKGNILERFSAQQFPDLHSELNLSSLELGDSALYFCASSVGGAGGYYEQYFGPGTRLTVT.

The chain couples TRBV6-2 or TRBV6-3 to TRBJ2-7; 9 positions agree with TRBD2. Germline lookup yields CDR1 MNHEY and CDR2 SVGEGT. V lost 0 bases and J lost 0; bases outside the gene matches: 3. The CDR3 sequence is 16 residues long. Here the CDR3 reads CASSYSASGISYEQYF. The CDR3 region has the DNA TGTGCCAGCAGTTACTCGGCTAGCGGGATCTCCTACGAGCAGTACTTC.

This chain links TRBV10-2 with TRBJ2-5, with 9 bases matching TRBD2. Trimming took 9 bases from V and 5 from J; bases not matched to a gene: 7. The length of the CDR3 is 13 residues. Germline V gene data show CDR1 as WSHSY and CDR2 as SAAADI. CDR3 residues: CASRDSGGETQYF. CDR3 DNA: TGCGCCAGTAGGGACAGCGGGGGGGAGACCCAGTACTTC.

The V and J genes are TRBV7-9 and TRBJ2-1; 10 nucleotides match TRBD2. Germline CDR1 SEHNR, CDR2 FQNEAQ (reference sequence). J gave up 13 bases and V 0 bases, and 3 bases lay outside the gene matches. The CDR3 is 13 amino acids. DNA of the CDR3: TGTGCCAGCAGCTTAGCCAGCGGGAGGGCTCAGTTCTTC. This gives the protein CASSLASGRAQFF.

The rearrangement joins TRBV6-6 to TRBJ1-1, with a weak D call TRBD1 (6 bases). This CDR3 comprises 13 residues. Germline CDR1 is MNHNY and CDR2 is SVGAGI (reference sequence). V was clipped by 10 bases and J by 2 bases, with 14 bases between them. This CDR3 reads CATTGLGNTEAFF. The CDR3 DNA is TGTGCCACTACAGGGCTGGGTAACACTGAAGCTTTCTTT.

This chain uses TRBV9 with TRBJ1-4; 7 bases map to TRBD1. CDR3 size: 15 residues. After removal of 4 bases from V and 7 bases from J, the junction contained 10 bases not matched to a gene. The germline gives CDR1 SGDLS, CDR2 YYNGEE. This CDR3 reads CASSLRQGSGEKLFF. The CDR3 DNA reads as TGTGCCAGCAGCTTACGACAGGGCAGCGGTGAAAAACTGTTTTTT.

The chain links TRBV4-3 to TRBJ2-1, with 11 nucleotides matching TRBD2. With V trimmed by 5 bases and J by 3 bases, 9 bases remained unmatched. Germline CDR1 LGHNA, CDR2 YSLEER. This CDR3 is built from 17 residues. CDR3 sequence: CASSAPSGTSGYNEQFF. The CDR3 DNA sequence: TGCGCCAGCAGCGCACCATCCGGGACTAGCGGCTACAATGAGCAGTTCTTC.